This entry features one TCR beta chain sequence. What it recognizes is unknown. These data belong to a study of cytomegalovirus exposure and HLA in healthy donors. The overall study: A subsequent analysis reported that the roughly 120 validation repertoires were produced on the same platform that had also been used for the roughly 670 first-cohort repertoires.

This CDR3 has 15 amino acids. Germline V gene data show CDR1 as LGHNA and CDR2 as YSLEER. V lost 0 bases to trimming and J lost 4 bases, with 12 bases between them. Assay: immunoSEQ multiplex PCR; the TCRdb copy retains only in-frame clones and omits some. In the table there are some 150,000 clones, roughly 84% of which are singletons. General study points: For cytomegalovirus status, the classifier reportedly gave diagnoses with high specificity and sensitivity. In a later analysis, first-cohort TCR clusters were found to tend to co-occur in the 130 or so validation repertoires. Many donors shared some public TCRs, even though most TCR sequences were rare.

The sequenced sample was PBMCs. The receptor comes from a human donor in good health. This chain uses TRBV4-3 with TRBJ1-2; D possibly corresponds to TRBD1 (5 bases). CDR3 DNA: TGCGCCAGCAGCCAAGATCGTTGGGGCATCTATGGCTACACCTTC. Protein: CASSQDRWGIYGYTF.